One and the same sample provided the 8 T cell receptor beta chains below, sequenced in a study of identical twins. TCRdb passed the 5' RACE reads through MiXCR, listing each CDR3 protein once. The sample carries hundreds of thousands of distinct CDR3 sequences, roughly 6.2% recorded once. Sequenced: naive T cells sorted from blood. These receptor sequences come from a man between 18 and 35 years old in good health.

This clonotype was seen repeatedly, ten times or more. This chain joins TRBV7-3 and TRBJ2-1; tentatively, D is TRBD1 (6 bases). Germline V gene data show CDR1 as SGHTA and CDR2 as FQGTGA. Trimming shortened V by 2 bases and J by 6 bases, and 14 bases separated the two germline ends. CDR3 length: 15 amino acids. CDR3 loop: CASSLGGQLVNEQFF. CDR3 nucleotide sequence: TGTGCCAGCAGCTTAGGGGGACAACTCGTCAATGAGCAGTTCTTC. Full variable domain (rest looked up from reference TRBV7-3 and TRBJ2-1): GAGVSQTPSNKVTEKGKYVELRCDPISGHTALYWYRQSLGQGPEFLIYFQGTGAADDSGLPNDRFFAVRPEGSVSTLKIQRTERGDSAVYLCASSLGGQLVNEQFFGPGTRLTVL.

This clonotype occurred many times. The chain uses TRBV20-1 and TRBJ2-5, with a possible D match to TRBD1 (6 bases). V was pared by 1 base and J by 1 base, with 7 bases between. The germline CDR1 and CDR2 sequences are DFQATT and SNEGSKA (reference sequence). This CDR3 contains 13 residues. CDR3 residues: CSARVGGQETQYF. The CDR3, as DNA: TGCAGTGCTAGAGTAGGGGGCCAAGAGACCCAGTACTTC.

In its sample, this clonotype was seen a few times. V gene TRBV20-1 combines with J gene TRBJ2-3; 8 bases are shared with TRBD2. V trimming: 1 base; J trimming: 0 bases; junction bases outside the gene matches: 3. Germline V gene lookup returns CDR1 DFQATT and CDR2 SNEGSKA (reference sequence). This CDR3 is built from 15 residues. The CDR3, as DNA: TGCAGTGCTAGAGCGGGAGGGCCTAGCACAGATACGCAGTATTTT. Its translation: CSARAGGPSTDTQYF.

At least ten counts were recorded for this clonotype. The chain combines TRBV12-3 or TRBV12-4 with TRBJ1-1; possible D gene TRBD1, 5 bases. The CDR3 is 14 amino acids. Trimming left V 2 bases short and J 6 bases short, with 13 bases between. CDR3 in amino acids: CASSLLGVSAEAFF. The CDR3 bases are TGTGCCAGCAGTTTACTAGGGGTTAGCGCTGAAGCTTTCTTT.

This sequence joins TRBV29-1 and TRBJ2-1, with TRBD1 as a possible D gene (5 bases). Trimming cost V 4 bases and J 11 bases, with 21 bases left between them. The germline V gene encodes CDR1 SQVTM and CDR2 ANQGSEA. The CDR3 loop spans 14 amino acids. For the CDR3, the DNA is TGCAGCGTTGTTCTGTCAGGGATATTAGATAAGCAGTTCTTC. Residues: CSVVLSGILDKQFF.

This clonotype was observed a handful of times. The chain employs TRBV5-5 and TRBJ2-1; perhaps TRBD2 as D (5 bases). V lost 0 bases, J lost 3 bases, and 10 bases lay in between. The CDR3 consists of 15 residues. Looked up from germline, CDR1 is SGHKS and CDR2 is YYEKEE (reference sequence). CDR3 DNA: TGTGCCAGCAGCTTGGGGCGGGTCCTCTACAATGAGCAGTTCTTC. Translation: CASSLGRVLYNEQFF.

The chain uses TRBV16 and TRBJ2-6, with D uncertain. The CDR3 runs 15 residues. The germline gives CDR1 KGHSY, CDR2 FQNENV. V was pared by 4 bases and J by 1 base, with 8 bases between. As DNA, the CDR3 is TGTGCCAGCAGCCCGAACCTATCTGGGGCCAACGTCCTGACTTTC. Translating gives CASSPNLSGANVLTF.

This clonotype has ten or more counts. CDR3 in amino acids: CASSLNGLAGVLVTGELFF. The CDR3 DNA follows: TGTGCCAGCAGCCTGAACGGACTAGCGGGAGTCCTGGTCACCGGGGAGCTGTTTTTT. The chain couples TRBV6-2 or TRBV6-3 to TRBJ2-2; TRBD2 agrees at 13 bases. The V gene end was trimmed by 6 bases and the J gene end by 4 bases; junction bases not matched to a gene: 14. The CDR3 extends over 19 amino acids. Germline CDR1 reads MNHEY; CDR2 reads SVGEGT.